The 3 T cell receptor beta chains listed next were all sequenced from one sample in a study of shared clonotypes between healthy human individuals. Profiling relied on immunoSEQ multiplex PCR, and the TCRdb table lists in-frame clones only, not all of them. Of more than 2 million clones in the sample, 90% to 97% were seen once. Sequencing was carried out using naive CD4+ T cells sorted from blood. Sample subset: CD45RA+ positively selected. Receptors were obtained from a man between 18 and 29 years old in good health.

V gene TRBV10-3 combines with J gene TRBJ2-2; 10 bases map to TRBD2. From germline, CDR1 is ENHRY and CDR2 SYGVKD. The CDR3 loop spans 15 amino acids. J gave up 6 bases and V 6 bases, and 7 bases lay outside the gene matches. The CDR3 here is CAISGAGGPAGELFF. The CDR3 region has the DNA TGTGCCATCAGCGGAGCGGGAGGGCCTGCCGGGGAGCTGTTTTTT.

The count of this clone is one. The chain couples TRBV2 to TRBJ2-3; D is tentatively TRBD1 or TRBD2 (6 bases each). Germline CDR1 reads SNHLY; CDR2 reads FYNNEI. V dropped 10 bases and J dropped 6 bases, with 17 bases sitting between them. The CDR3 totals 13 residues. CDR3 sequence reads: CAIPRGVMDTQYF. The CDR3 coding sequence is TGTGCCATCCCTAGGGGGGTCATGGATACGCAGTATTTT.

The rearrangement links TRBV2 to TRBJ2-2; D unresolved. The CDR3 covers 12 residues. Germline CDR1 reads SNHLY; CDR2 reads FYNNEI. The V and J ends lost 7 bases and 4 bases respectively, with 7 bases between them. The CDR3 region has the DNA TGTGCCAGCAAGGCGCGCACCGGGGAGCTGTTTTTT. The encoded protein is CASKARTGELFF.